These T cell receptor beta chains were read from a single sample in a study of cytomegalovirus exposure and HLA in healthy donors. This table comes from immunoSEQ multiplex PCR, and its TCRdb copy is limited to in-frame clones, with some not included. Among more than 85,000 clones listed, approximately 69% were seen once. Sequencing input: PBMCs. The source of these receptors is a man aged 30-40 years in good health and CMV-seronegative. The CDR3 runs from the conserved cysteine through the conserved F or W. D genes are given only for firm matches. Where a row states a size, it is once, few, many or the class of an expanded clone; other rows omit it.

TGCAGCGTTTTAGGTGGGCTCGCCAGCTCCTACGAGCAGTACTTC,CSVLGGLASSYEQYF,TRBV29-1,-,TRBJ2-7,-,15
TGTGCTAGTGGTCCGGGACAGGTAAACAATGAGCAGTTCTTC,CASGPGQVNNEQFF,TRBV12-5,TRBD1,TRBJ2-1,-,14
TGTGCCAGCAGCTTAGACGGGAACACAGATACGCAGTATTTT,CASSLDGNTDTQYF,TRBV11-3,-,TRBJ2-3,-,14
TGTGCCAGCTCACCTTTACCTCCGGGTTCAGGGTACAATGAGCAGTTCTTC,CASSPLPPGSGYNEQFF,TRBV18,-,TRBJ2-1,-,17
TGCGCCAGCAGCCGGGACAGTGACTACGAGCAGTACTTC,CASSRDSDYEQYF,TRBV5-1,TRBD1,TRBJ2-7,-,13
TGTGCCAGCAGTGAAGATTCTAGCCCCCGACATACGCAGTATTTT,CASSEDSSPRHTQYF,TRBV2,-,TRBJ2-3,few,15
TGTGCCAGCAGCTTGGCTGGGACAGGGGCGACTAATCAGCCCCAGCATTTT,CASSLAGTGATNQPQHF,TRBV5-4,TRBD1,TRBJ1-5,-,17
TGTGCCAGCAGGTCAGGACAGGGCTCCGAGCAGTACTTC,CASRSGQGSEQYF,TRBV28,TRBD1,TRBJ2-7,-,13
TGTGCCAGCAGCCAAGATTGGGGCAGCTCCTACAATGAGCAGTTCTTC,CASSQDWGSSYNEQFF,TRBV4-2,-,TRBJ2-1,once,16
TGCGCCAGCAGCCGGGAAGGTGGCAGGGCGCAAACCCAGTACTTC,CASSREGGRAQTQYF,TRBV4-3,-,TRBJ2-5,-,15
TGTGCCAGCAGCTCCGGTAGCGGCGATACCACCGGGGAGCTGTTTTTT,CASSSGSGDTTGELFF,TRBV7-9,-,TRBJ2-2,few,16
TGTGCCAGCACCCGACAGGGGGCGGTAGGCTACACCTTC,CASTRQGAVGYTF,TRBV7-2,TRBD1,TRBJ1-2,few,13
TGTGCCAGCAGCTTAGATAGCTCAACCTACGAGCAGTACTTC,CASSLDSSTYEQYF,TRBV11-3,-,TRBJ2-7,-,14
TGTGCCAGCAGCAAGGAGGCGCAGTATTTT,CASSKEAQYF,TRBV21-1,-,TRBJ2-3,once,10
TGCAGCGTAGGGGGCATTAGCAATCAGCCCCAGCATTTT,CSVGGISNQPQHF,TRBV29-1,TRBD1,TRBJ1-5,-,13
TGCGCCAGCAGCTTGGAGGGGAACATTCAGTACTTC,CASSLEGNIQYF,TRBV5-1,-,TRBJ2-4,-,12
TGTGCCAGCAGCGTTCCTAGCGACGGAAGCTCCTACAATGAGCAGTTCTTC,CASSVPSDGSSYNEQFF,TRBV9,-,TRBJ2-1,once,17
TGTGCCAGCAGCCGCTTAGCAGACACCATATATTTT,CASSRLADTIYF,TRBV2,-,TRBJ1-3,-,12
TGCGCCAGCAGCTTGCGACTAGCGGGAGCGGGCTACAATGAGCAGTTCTTC,CASSLRLAGAGYNEQFF,TRBV5-1,TRBD2,TRBJ2-1,-,17
TGTGCCAGTTTCCGGGAGCTAAGGACTGAAGCTTTCTTT,CASFRELRTEAFF,TRBV5-5,-,TRBJ1-1,-,13
TGTGCCAGCAGTTTAAACAGGAACCATCAGCCCCAGCATTTT,CASSLNRNHQPQHF,TRBV28,-,TRBJ1-5,-,14
TGTGCCAGCACCGCGCGCCTACGACAGAAAACCTACGAGCAGTACTTC,CASTARLRQKTYEQYF,TRBV11-2,-,TRBJ2-7,-,16
TGTGCCAGCAGCCTGTTCCAGTGGACTAGCGGGTTAGACGAGCAGTACTTC,CASSLFQWTSGLDEQYF,TRBV14,TRBD2,TRBJ2-7,few,17
TGTGCCAGCAGCGACGGACAGGCTAACACTGAAGCTTTCTTT,CASSDGQANTEAFF,TRBV9,TRBD1,TRBJ1-1,few,14
TGTGCCAGCAGCCCGAGACAGAACTATGAAGCTTTCTTT,CASSPRQNYEAFF,TRBV11-3,-,TRBJ1-1,-,13